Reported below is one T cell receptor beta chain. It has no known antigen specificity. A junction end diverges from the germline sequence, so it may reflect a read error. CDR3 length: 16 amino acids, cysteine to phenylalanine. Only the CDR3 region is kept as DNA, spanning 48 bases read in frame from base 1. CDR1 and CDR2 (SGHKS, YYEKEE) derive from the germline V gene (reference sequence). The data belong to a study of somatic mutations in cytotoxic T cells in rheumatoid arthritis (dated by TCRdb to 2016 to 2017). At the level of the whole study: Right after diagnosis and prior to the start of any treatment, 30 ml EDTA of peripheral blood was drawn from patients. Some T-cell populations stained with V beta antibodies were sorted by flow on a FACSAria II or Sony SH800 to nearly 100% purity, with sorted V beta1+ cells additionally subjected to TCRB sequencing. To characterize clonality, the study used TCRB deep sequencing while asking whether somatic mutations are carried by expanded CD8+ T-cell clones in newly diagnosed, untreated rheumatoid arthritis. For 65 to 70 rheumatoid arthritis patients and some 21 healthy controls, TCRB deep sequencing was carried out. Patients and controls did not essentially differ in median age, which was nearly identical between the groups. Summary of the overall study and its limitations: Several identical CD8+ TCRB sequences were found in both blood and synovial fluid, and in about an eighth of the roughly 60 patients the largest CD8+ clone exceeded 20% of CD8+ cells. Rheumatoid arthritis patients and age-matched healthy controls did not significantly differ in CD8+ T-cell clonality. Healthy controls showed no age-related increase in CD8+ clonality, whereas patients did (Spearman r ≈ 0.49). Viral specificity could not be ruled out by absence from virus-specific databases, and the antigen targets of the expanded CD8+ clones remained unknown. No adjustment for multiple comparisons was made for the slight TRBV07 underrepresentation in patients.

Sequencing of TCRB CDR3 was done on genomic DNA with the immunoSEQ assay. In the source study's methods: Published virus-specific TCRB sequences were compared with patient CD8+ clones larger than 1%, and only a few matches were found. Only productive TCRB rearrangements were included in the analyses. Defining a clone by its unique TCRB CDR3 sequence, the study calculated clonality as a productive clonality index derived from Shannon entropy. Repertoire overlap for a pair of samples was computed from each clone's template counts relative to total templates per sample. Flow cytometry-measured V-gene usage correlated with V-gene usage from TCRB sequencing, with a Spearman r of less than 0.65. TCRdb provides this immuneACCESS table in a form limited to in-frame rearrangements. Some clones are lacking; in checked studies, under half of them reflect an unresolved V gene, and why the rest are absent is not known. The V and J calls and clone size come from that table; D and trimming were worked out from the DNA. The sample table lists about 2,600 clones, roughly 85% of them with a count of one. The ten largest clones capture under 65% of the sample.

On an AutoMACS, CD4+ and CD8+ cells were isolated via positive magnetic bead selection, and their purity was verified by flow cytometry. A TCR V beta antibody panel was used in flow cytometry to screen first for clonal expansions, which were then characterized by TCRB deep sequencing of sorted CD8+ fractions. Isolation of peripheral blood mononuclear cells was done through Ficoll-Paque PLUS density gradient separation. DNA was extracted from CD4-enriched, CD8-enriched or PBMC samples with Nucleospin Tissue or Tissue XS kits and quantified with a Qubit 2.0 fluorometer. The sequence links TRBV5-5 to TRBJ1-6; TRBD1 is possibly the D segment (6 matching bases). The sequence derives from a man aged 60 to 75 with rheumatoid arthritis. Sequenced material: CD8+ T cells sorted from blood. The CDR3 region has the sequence CASSQDRGQSNSPLHF. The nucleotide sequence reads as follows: TGCGCCAGCAGCCAAGATAGAGGACAGTCGAATTCACCCCTCCACTTT.